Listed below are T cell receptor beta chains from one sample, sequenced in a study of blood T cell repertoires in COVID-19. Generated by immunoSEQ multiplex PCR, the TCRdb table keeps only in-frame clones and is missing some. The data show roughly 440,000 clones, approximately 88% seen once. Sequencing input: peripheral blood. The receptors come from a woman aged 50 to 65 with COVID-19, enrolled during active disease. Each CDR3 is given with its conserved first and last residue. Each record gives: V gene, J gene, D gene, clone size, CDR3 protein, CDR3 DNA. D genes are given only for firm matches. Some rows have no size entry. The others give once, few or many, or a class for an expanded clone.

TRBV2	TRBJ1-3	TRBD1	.	CASSVGQSSGNTIYF	TGTGCCAGCAGTGTGGGACAGAGCTCTGGAAACACCATATATTTT
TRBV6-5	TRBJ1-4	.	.	CASRLNFATNEKLFF	TGTGCCAGCCGTTTAAACTTTGCAACTAATGAAAAACTGTTTTTT
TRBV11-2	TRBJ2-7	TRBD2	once	CASSFPGEGDEQYF	TGTGCCAGCAGCTTTCCCGGGGAGGGCGACGAGCAGTACTTC
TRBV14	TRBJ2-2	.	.	CASSQDLADYLNTGELFF	TGTGCCAGCAGCCAAGATTTGGCGGACTATCTGAACACCGGGGAGCTGTTTTTT
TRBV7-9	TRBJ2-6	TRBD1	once	CASSSGTAPSGANVLTF	TGTGCCAGCAGCTCTGGGACAGCCCCCTCTGGGGCCAACGTCCTGACTTTC
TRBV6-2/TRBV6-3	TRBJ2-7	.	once	CASSTGEPGEQYF	TGTGCCAGCAGCACCGGGGAACCTGGCGAGCAGTACTTC
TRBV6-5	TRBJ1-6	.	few	CASTNQGNSPLHF	TGTGCCAGCACCAACCAGGGGAATTCACCCCTCCACTTT
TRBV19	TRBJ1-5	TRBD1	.	CASSTTGGVQPQHF	TGTGCCAGTAGTACCACAGGGGGCGTTCAGCCCCAGCATTTT
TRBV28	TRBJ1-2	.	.	CASGAREGNYGYTF	TGTGCCAGCGGGGCGCGGGAAGGCAACTATGGCTACACCTTC
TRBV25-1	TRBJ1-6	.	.	CASSGSGGTPLHF	TGTGCCAGCAGTGGCTCGGGGGGGACACCCCTCCACTTT
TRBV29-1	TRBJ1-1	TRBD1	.	CSVFQGGRHTEAFF	TGCAGCGTTTTTCAGGGGGGACGACACACTGAAGCTTTCTTT
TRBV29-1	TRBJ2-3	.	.	CSVEDGGVLTDTQYF	TGCAGCGTTGAAGACGGAGGGGTCCTCACAGATACGCAGTATTTT
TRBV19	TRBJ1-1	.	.	CASSPLDRNTEAFF	TGTGCCAGTAGTCCGCTGGACAGGAACACTGAAGCTTTCTTT
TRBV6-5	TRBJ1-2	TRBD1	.	CASSATGPDGYTF	TGTGCCAGCAGCGCGACAGGGCCCGATGGCTACACCTTC
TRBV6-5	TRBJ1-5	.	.	CASRANQPQHF	TGTGCCAGCAGGGCCAATCAGCCCCAGCATTTT